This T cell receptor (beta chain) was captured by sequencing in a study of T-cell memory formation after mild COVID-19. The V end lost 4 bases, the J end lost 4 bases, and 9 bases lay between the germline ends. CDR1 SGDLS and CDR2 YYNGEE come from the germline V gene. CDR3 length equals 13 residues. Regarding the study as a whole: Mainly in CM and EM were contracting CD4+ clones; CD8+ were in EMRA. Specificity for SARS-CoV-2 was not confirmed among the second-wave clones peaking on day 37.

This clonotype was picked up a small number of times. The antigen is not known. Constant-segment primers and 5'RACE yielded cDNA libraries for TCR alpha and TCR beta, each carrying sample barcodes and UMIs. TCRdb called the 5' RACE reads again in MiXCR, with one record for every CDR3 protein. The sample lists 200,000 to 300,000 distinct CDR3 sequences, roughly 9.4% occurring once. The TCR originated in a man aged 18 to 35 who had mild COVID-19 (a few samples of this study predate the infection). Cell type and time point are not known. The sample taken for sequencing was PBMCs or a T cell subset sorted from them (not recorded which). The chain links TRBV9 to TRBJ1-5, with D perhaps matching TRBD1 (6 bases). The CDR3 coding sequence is TGTGCCAGCAGCCGGGACAATAATCAGCCCCAGCATTTT. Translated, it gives CASSRDNNQPQHF.